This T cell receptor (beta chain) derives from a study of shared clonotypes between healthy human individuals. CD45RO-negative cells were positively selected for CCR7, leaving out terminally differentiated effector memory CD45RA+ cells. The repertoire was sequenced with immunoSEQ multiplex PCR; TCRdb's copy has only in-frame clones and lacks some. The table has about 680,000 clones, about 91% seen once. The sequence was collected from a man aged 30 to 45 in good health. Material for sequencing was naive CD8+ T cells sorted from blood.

The CDR3 DNA sequence: TGTGCCAGCAGCTTGGGACAGGGGGTTTTAGGGGAAAAACTGTTTTTT. As protein: CASSLGQGVLGEKLFF. The chain links TRBV5-5 to TRBJ1-4; 9 bases line up with TRBD1. Trimming removed 0 bases from V and 8 bases from J; junction bases left unmatched: 8. The CDR3 has 16 amino acids. Germline values: CDR1 SGHKS, CDR2 YYEKEE (reference sequence).